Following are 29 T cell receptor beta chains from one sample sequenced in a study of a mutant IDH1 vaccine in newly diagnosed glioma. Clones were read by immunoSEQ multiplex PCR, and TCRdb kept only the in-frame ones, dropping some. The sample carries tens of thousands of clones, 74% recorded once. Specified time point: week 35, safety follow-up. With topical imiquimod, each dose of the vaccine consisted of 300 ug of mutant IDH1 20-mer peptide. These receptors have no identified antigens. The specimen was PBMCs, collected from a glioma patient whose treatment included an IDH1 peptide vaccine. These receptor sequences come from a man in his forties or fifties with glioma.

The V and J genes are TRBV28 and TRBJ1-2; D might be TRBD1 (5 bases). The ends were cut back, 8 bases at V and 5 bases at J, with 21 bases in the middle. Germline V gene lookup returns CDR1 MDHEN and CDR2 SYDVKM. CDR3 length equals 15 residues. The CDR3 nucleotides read TGTGCCAGCGGGACCGGGACTCCGGGTATTTATGGCTACACCTTC. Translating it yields CASGTGTPGIYGYTF.

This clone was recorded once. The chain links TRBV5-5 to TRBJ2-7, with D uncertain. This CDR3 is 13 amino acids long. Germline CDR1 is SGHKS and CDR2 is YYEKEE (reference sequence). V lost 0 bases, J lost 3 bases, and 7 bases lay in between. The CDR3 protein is CASSLVPLYEQYF. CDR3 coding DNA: TGTGCCAGCAGCTTGGTGCCCCTCTACGAGCAGTACTTC.

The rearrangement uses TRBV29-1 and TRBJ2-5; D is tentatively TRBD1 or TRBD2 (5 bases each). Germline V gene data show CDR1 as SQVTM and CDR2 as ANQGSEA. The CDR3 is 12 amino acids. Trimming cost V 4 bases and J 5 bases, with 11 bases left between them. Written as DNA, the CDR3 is TGCAGCGTTGCAGAGGGGACGGAGACCCAGTACTTC. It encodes CSVAEGTETQYF.

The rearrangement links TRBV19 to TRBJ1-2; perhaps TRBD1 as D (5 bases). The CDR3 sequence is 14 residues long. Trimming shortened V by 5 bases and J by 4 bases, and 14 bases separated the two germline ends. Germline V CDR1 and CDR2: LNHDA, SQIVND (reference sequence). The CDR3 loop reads CASSRGGGIYGYTF. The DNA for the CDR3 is TGTGCCAGTAGTCGAGGTGGGGGGATCTATGGCTACACCTTC.

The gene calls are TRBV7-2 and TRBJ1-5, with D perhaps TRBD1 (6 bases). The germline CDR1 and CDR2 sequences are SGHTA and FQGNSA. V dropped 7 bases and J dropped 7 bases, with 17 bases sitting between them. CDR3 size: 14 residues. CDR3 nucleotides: TGTGCCAGCACCATTTACAGGGCAGACCAGCCCCAGCATTTT. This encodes CASTIYRADQPQHF.

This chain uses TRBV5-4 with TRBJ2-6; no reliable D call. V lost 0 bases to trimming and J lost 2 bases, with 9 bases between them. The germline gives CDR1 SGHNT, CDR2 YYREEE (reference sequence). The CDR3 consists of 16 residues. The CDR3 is CASSLDRFTGANVLTF. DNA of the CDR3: TGTGCCAGCAGCTTGGACAGATTTACTGGGGCCAACGTCCTGACTTTC.

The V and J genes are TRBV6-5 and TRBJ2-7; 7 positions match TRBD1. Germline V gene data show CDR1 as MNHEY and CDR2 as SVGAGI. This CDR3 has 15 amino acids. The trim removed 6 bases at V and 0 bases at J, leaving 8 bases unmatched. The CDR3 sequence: CASRSDRASSYEQYF. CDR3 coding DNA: TGTGCCAGCAGGTCCGACAGGGCAAGCTCCTACGAGCAGTACTTC.

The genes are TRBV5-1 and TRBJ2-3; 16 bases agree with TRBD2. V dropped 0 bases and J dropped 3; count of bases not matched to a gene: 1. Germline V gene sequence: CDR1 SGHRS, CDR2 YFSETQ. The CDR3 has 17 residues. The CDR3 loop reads CASSLEGLAGGTDTQYF. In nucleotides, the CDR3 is TGCGCCAGCAGCTTGGAGGGACTAGCGGGGGGGACAGATACGCAGTATTTT.

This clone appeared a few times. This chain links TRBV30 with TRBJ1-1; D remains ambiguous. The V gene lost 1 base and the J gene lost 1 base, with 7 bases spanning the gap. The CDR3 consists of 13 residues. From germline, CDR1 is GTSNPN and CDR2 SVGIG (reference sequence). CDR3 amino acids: CAWSGETNTEAFF. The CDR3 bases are TGTGCCTGGAGTGGGGAGACGAACACTGAAGCTTTCTTT.

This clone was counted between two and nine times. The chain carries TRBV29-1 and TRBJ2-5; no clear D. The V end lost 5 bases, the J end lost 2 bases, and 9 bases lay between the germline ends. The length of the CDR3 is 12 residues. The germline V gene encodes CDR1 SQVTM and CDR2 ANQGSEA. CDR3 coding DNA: TGCAGCGTTAGGAGAGATCAAGAGACCCAGTACTTC. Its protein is CSVRRDQETQYF.

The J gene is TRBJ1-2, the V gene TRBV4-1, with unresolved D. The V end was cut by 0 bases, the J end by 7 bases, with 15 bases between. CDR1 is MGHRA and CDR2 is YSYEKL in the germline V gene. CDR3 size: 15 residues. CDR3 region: CASSQDAADQGGYTF. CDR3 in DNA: TGCGCCAGCAGCCAAGATGCGGCGGATCAAGGTGGCTACACCTTC.

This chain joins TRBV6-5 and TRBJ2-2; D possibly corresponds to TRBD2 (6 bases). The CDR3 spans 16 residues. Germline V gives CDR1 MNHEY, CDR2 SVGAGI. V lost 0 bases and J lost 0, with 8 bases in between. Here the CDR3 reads CASSYSGGANTGELFF. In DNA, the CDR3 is TGTGCCAGCAGTTACTCGGGCGGGGCGAACACCGGGGAGCTGTTTTTT.

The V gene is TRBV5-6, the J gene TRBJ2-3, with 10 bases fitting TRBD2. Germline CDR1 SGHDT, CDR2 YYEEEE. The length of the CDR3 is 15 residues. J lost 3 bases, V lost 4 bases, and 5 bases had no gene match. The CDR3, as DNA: TGTGCCAGCAGCCTCGGACTAGCGGCGACAGATACGCAGTATTTT. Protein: CASSLGLAATDTQYF.

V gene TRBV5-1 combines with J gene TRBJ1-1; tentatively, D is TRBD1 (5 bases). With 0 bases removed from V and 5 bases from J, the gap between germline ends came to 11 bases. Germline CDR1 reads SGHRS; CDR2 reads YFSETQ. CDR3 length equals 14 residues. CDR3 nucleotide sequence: TGCGCCAGCAGCTTGGCCGCAGGGAGGACTGAAGCTTTCTTT. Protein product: CASSLAAGRTEAFF.

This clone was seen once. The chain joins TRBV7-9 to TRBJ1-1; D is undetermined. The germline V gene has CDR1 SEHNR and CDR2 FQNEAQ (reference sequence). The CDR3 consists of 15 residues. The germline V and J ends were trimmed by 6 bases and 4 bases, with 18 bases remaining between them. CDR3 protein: CASSIARGRGTEAFF. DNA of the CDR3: TGTGCCAGCAGTATAGCTCGTGGGCGAGGCACTGAAGCTTTCTTT.

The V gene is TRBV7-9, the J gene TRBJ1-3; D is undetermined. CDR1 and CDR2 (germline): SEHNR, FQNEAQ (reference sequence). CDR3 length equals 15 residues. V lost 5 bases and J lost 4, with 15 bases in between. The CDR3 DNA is TGTGCCAGCAGCCCCGCCCTTATCCCGGGAAACACCATATATTTT. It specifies CASSPALIPGNTIYF.

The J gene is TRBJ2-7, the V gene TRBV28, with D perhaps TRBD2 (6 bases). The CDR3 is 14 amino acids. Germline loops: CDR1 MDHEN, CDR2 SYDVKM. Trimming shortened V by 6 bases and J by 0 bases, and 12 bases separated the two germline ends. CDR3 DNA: TGTGCCAGCAGGAACTCCGGGGGCTCCTACGAGCAGTACTTC. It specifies CASRNSGGSYEQYF.

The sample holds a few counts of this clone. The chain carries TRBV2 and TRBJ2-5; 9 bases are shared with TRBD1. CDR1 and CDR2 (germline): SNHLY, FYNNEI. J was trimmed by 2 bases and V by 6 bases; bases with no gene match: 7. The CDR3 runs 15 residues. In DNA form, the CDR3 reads TGTGCCAGCAGAGGAAAACAGGGGGCTCAAGAGACCCAGTACTTC. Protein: CASRGKQGAQETQYF.

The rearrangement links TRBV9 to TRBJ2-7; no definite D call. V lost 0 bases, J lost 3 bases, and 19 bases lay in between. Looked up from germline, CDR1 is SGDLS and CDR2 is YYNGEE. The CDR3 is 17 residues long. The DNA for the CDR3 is TGTGCCAGCAGCGTAGGAGCCCTCCTTCCATTCCACTACGAGCAGTACTTC. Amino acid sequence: CASSVGALLPFHYEQYF.

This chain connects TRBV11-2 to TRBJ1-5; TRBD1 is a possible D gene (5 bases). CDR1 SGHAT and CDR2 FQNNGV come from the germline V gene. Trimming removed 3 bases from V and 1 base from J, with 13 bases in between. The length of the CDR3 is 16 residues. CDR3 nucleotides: TGTGCCAGCAGCTTTGGGGCTTCGAGGAGCAATCAGCCCCAGCATTTT. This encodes CASSFGASRSNQPQHF.

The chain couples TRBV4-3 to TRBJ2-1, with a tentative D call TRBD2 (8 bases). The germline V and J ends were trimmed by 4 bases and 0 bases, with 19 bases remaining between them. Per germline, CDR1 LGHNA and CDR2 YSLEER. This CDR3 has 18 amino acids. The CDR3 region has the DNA TGCGCCAGCAGCCCCCCCTACGGGGGGGACAGCTCCTACAATGAGCAGTTCTTC. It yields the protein CASSPPYGGDSSYNEQFF.

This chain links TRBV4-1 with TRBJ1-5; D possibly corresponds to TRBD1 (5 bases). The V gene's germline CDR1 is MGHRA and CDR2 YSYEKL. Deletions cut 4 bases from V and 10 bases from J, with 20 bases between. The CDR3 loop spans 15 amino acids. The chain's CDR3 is CASSRSLTTRDPQHF. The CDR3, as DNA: TGCGCCAGCAGCCGATCCCTCACAACGCGGGACCCCCAGCATTTT.

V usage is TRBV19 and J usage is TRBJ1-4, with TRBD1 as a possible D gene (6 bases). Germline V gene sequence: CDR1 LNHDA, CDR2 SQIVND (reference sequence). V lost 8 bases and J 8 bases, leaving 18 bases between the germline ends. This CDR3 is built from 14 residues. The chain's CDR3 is CASFPGGLGEKLFF. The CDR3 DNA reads TGTGCCAGTTTCCCGGGGGGCCTTGGGGAAAAACTGTTTTTT.

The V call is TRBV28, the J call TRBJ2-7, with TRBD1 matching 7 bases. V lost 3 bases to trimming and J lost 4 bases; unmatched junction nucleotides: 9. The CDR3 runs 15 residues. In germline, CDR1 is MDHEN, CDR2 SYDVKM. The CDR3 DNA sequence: TGTGCCAGCAGTTTTGGAAACAGGGGCGGGTACGAGCAGTACTTC. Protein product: CASSFGNRGGYEQYF.

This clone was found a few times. This chain's CDR3 is CASSLTGTGHYGYTF. In nucleotides, the CDR3 is TGTGCCAGCAGCCTAACAGGGACAGGGCACTATGGCTACACCTTC. The rearrangement links TRBV5-6 to TRBJ1-2, with TRBD1 matching 9 bases. V gave up 4 bases and J gave up 3 bases; unmatched junction bases: 7. CDR3 length: 15 residues. The germline gives CDR1 SGHDT, CDR2 YYEEEE.

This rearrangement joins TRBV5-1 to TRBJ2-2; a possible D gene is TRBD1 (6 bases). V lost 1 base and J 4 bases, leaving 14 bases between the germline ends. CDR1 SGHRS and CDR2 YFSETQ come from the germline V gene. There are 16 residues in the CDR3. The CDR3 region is CASSLTGQRGTGELFF. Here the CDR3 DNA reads TGCGCCAGCAGCTTGACGGGACAAAGGGGCACCGGGGAGCTGTTTTTT.

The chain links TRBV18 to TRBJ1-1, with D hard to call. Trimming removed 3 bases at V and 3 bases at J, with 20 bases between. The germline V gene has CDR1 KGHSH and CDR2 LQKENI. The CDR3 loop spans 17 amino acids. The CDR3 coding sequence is TGTGCCAGCTCACCTCCTCGCACAGTCAAACCGTACACTGAAGCTTTCTTT. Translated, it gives CASSPPRTVKPYTEAFF.

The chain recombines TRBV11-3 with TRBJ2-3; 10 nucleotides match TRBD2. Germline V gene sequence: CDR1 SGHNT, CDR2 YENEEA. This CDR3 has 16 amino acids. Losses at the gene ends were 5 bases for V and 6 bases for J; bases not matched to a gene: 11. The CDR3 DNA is TGTGCCAGCAGCCTCGGGCTAGCGGGGGACAGGGATACGCAGTATTTT. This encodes CASSLGLAGDRDTQYF.

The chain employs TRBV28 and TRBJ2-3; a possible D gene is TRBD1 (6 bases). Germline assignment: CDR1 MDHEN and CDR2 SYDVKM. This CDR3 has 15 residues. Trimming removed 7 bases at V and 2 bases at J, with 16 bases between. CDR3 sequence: CASIQGRGFTDTQYF. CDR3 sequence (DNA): TGTGCCAGCATACAGGGCAGGGGCTTCACAGATACGCAGTATTTT. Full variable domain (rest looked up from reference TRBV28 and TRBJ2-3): DVKVTQSSRYLVKRTGEKVFLECVQDMDHENMFWYRQDPGLGLRLIYFSYDVKMKEKGDIPEGYSVSREKKERFSLILESASTNQTSMYLCASIQGRGFTDTQYFGPGTRLTVL.